The next 16 T cell receptor beta chains were all read from a single sample in a study of neurological immune-mediated disorders. Time point denoted: longitudinal time-point 3. Each CDR3 protein is one row after TCRdb ran MiXCR on the 5' RACE reads. The sample contains approximately 50,000 distinct CDR3 sequences, roughly 8% of which appear only once. Sequenced sample: PBMCs. The origin of the receptors is a woman in her forties in good health.

The rearrangement uses TRBV5-1 and TRBJ1-1; D not certain. The CDR3 consists of 15 residues. Germline V gives CDR1 SGHRS, CDR2 YFSETQ. V lost 1 base and J lost 0, with 10 bases in between. The CDR3 spells CASSLFGGVNTEAFF. The CDR3 region has the DNA TGCGCCAGCAGCTTGTTTGGTGGAGTGAACACTGAAGCTTTCTTT.

This clonotype was seen ten or more times. The V gene is TRBV9, the J gene TRBJ1-6; no definite D call. From germline, CDR1 is SGDLS and CDR2 YYNGEE. The V end lost 3 bases, the J end lost 10 bases, and 14 bases lay between the germline ends. The CDR3 length is 14 residues. In DNA, the CDR3 is TGTGCCAGCAGCGAAAATCCGGGGTGGTCACCCCTCCACTTT. Translation gives CASSENPGWSPLHF.

V usage is TRBV7-2 and J usage is TRBJ2-7; the D gene could be TRBD1 or TRBD2 (6 bases each). The CDR3 contains 15 residues. V lost 5 bases to trimming and J lost 8 bases, with 22 bases between them. From germline, CDR1 is SGHTA and CDR2 FQGNSA. In nucleotides, the CDR3 is TGTGCCAGCAGCCTTAGTGGGGGGCGGATTTTCAAGCAGTACTTC. Protein product: CASSLSGGRIFKQYF.

This clonotype has ten or more counts. The chain carries TRBV27 and TRBJ1-2, with D possibly being TRBD1 (5 bases). Germline loops: CDR1 MNHEY, CDR2 SMNVEV (reference sequence). CDR3 length equals 18 residues. The ends were cut back, 5 bases at V and 3 bases at J, with 25 bases in the middle. This chain's CDR3 is CASSLMGPTGPSYYGYTF. The DNA of the CDR3 is TGTGCCAGCAGTCTTATGGGCCCCACAGGCCCCTCTTACTATGGCTACACCTTC.

This clonotype appeared many times. This chain uses TRBV10-3 with TRBJ1-5; D ambiguous. Germline V gene data show CDR1 as ENHRY and CDR2 as SYGVKD. The CDR3 has 14 amino acids. With 3 bases removed from V and 3 bases from J, the gap between germline ends came to 9 bases. The CDR3 here is CAISDSGNNQPQHF. The CDR3 nucleotides are TGTGCCATCAGTGACTCGGGAAACAATCAGCCCCAGCATTTT.

This clonotype occurred many times. This chain links TRBV5-5 with TRBJ1-1; the D gene is possibly TRBD1 (5 bases). CDR1 and CDR2 from the germline V gene are SGHKS and YYEKEE (reference sequence). This CDR3 has 15 amino acids. V was shortened by 4 bases and J by 0 bases, with 13 bases between the two germline ends. The CDR3 region has the DNA TGTGCCAGCAGCCTATCTCCGACAGTGAACACTGAAGCTTTCTTT. This sequence encodes CASSLSPTVNTEAFF.

This clonotype was picked up many times. The chain links TRBV7-2 to TRBJ2-5, with TRBD1 identical over 7 bases. The CDR3 spans 15 residues. V was pared by 0 bases and J by 6 bases, with 7 bases of the junction left unmatched. CDR1 SGHTA and CDR2 FQGNSA come from the germline V gene. The CDR3 DNA follows: TGTGCCAGCAGCTTAGCAAGGGGGCCGTTGAAGACCCAGTACTTC. Amino acids: CASSLARGPLKTQYF.

This clonotype was seen ten or more times. The chain joins TRBV5-1 to TRBJ2-3, with D unresolved. This CDR3 is built from 13 residues. Trimming took 0 bases from V and 4 from J, leaving 6 bases between them. Germline assignment: CDR1 SGHRS and CDR2 YFSETQ. CDR3 nucleotides: TGCGCCAGCAGCTTGGCCGGTTCAGATACGCAGTATTTT. Its translation: CASSLAGSDTQYF.

This clonotype was seen ten or more times. V and J are TRBV5-6 and TRBJ1-5, with D perhaps TRBD1 (5 bases). In germline, CDR1 is SGHDT, CDR2 YYEEEE. This CDR3 region has 15 residues. The V and J ends lost 0 bases and 5 bases respectively, with 12 bases between them. CDR3 region: CASSLGGTPYQPQHF. DNA for the CDR3: TGTGCCAGCAGCTTGGGGGGCACTCCCTATCAGCCCCAGCATTTT.

This clonotype came up many times. The chain couples TRBV5-6 to TRBJ2-7; D is unresolved. Germline CDR1 and CDR2: SGHDT and YYEEEE. This CDR3 has 14 residues. With 0 bases removed from V and 2 bases from J, the gap between germline ends came to 9 bases. CDR3 bases: TGTGCCAGCAGCTTGGGGGGAAGGACCTACGAGCAGTACTTC. The encoded protein is CASSLGGRTYEQYF.

This clonotype appeared many times. The rearrangement joins TRBV7-2 to TRBJ2-1; 10 nucleotides match TRBD2. J was trimmed by 3 bases and V by 5 bases; bases with no gene match: 7. The CDR3 has 16 amino acids. Germline CDR1 is SGHTA and CDR2 is FQGNSA. CDR3 DNA: TGTGCCAGCAGCAAGAGCGGGAGGGACCGCTACAATGAGCAGTTCTTC. This gives the protein CASSKSGRDRYNEQFF.

J is TRBJ2-2 and V is TRBV6-6, with D perhaps TRBD1 (6 bases). CDR3 length: 14 residues. V gave up 6 bases and J gave up 1 base, with 9 bases separating them. Per germline, CDR1 MNHNY and CDR2 SVGAGI (reference sequence). CDR3 nucleotide sequence: TGTGCCAGCAGCATCAGGGGGAACACCGGGGAGCTGTTTTTT. It encodes CASSIRGNTGELFF.

Many counts were recorded for this clonotype. V gene TRBV5-4 combines with J gene TRBJ2-3; 7 bases agree with TRBD1. Germline values: CDR1 SGHNT, CDR2 YYREEE (reference sequence). The CDR3 extends over 17 amino acids. The trim removed 1 base at V and 0 bases at J, leaving 8 bases unmatched. In DNA form, the CDR3 reads TGTGCCAGCAGCTTGACGACAGGGCTGTTGAGCACAGATACGCAGTATTTT. Translating gives CASSLTTGLLSTDTQYF.

This clonotype was seen ten or more times. This rearrangement joins TRBV12-3 or TRBV12-4 to TRBJ1-1; TRBD1 matches at 7 bases. CDR3 length: 14 amino acids. J gave up 8 bases and V 4 bases, and 10 bases lay outside the gene matches. CDR3 amino acids: CASSWGQTSLEAFF. CDR3 coding DNA: TGTGCCAGCAGTTGGGGACAGACAAGTCTCGAAGCTTTCTTT.

The chain has TRBV20-1 and TRBJ2-2; 7 nucleotides match TRBD1. The CDR3 extends over 15 amino acids. Trimming removed 2 bases from V and 3 bases from J; junction bases left unmatched: 6. Germline V gene lookup returns CDR1 DFQATT and CDR2 SNEGSKA (reference sequence). For the CDR3, the DNA is TGCAGTGCTAGATCTCCAGGGGGTTACACCGGGGAGCTGTTTTTT. It encodes CSARSPGGYTGELFF.

This clonotype has a count of ten or more. V is TRBV5-1 and J is TRBJ2-3, with 7 bases aligning to TRBD2. This CDR3 is built from 15 residues. Germline CDR1 and CDR2: SGHRS and YFSETQ. Trimming cost V 1 base and J 1 base; bases outside gene matches: 3. DNA for the CDR3: TGCGCCAGCAGCTTGCCTAGCGGCGGCACAGATACGCAGTATTTT. It is translated as CASSLPSGGTDTQYF.